This TCR beta chain was identified during a study of shared clonotypes between healthy human individuals. Per the germline V gene, CDR1 is SGHAT and CDR2 is FQNNGV. V gave up 2 bases and J gave up 2 bases, with 6 bases separating them. The CDR3 is 13 amino acids. Positively selected for CCR7, the CD45RO-negative cells used as naive CD8 cells excluded terminally differentiated effector memory CD45RA+ cells. Here immunoSEQ multiplex PCR was the method, and the copy in TCRdb shows in-frame clones only, minus some. The sample consists of 2 million to 2.5 million clones, less than 95% of them appearing once.

Material for sequencing was naive CD8+ T cells sorted from blood. The V and J genes are TRBV11-2 and TRBJ1-2; D gene uncertain. The TCR originated in a man aged 18 to 29 in good health. The CDR3 DNA is TGTGCCAGCAGCTTACCACCGAACTATGGCTACACCTTC. Its protein is CASSLPPNYGYTF.